This entry lists 8 T cell receptor beta chains sequenced from one sample in a study of PD-1 blockade in classical Hodgkin lymphoma. Stated time point: cycle 4 day 1 (C4D1), after 5 to 7 weeks of nivolumab. Each patient relapsed following autologous stem cell transplantation, and prior brentuximab vedotin exposure differed. Libraries were prepared by immunoSEQ multiplex PCR; TCRdb keeps only in-frame clonotypes and omits some of them. Of about 47,000 clones listed, around 90% are singletons. This sample comprised peripheral blood mononuclear cells (PBMCs), obtained before the fourth cycle of nivolumab. These receptors all stem from a human donor with classical Hodgkin lymphoma.

This sequence joins TRBV9 and TRBJ2-7; no definite D call. Germline lookup yields CDR1 SGDLS and CDR2 YYNGEE. This CDR3 contains 12 residues. V was pared by 3 bases and J by 0 bases, with 4 bases between. The CDR3 DNA sequence: TGTGCCAGCAGCGGAAGCTCCTACGAGCAGTACTTC. Its protein is CASSGSSYEQYF.

The J gene is TRBJ2-1, the V gene TRBV6-1, with 10 bases lining up with TRBD1. The CDR3 loop spans 16 amino acids. V shed 2 bases and J 7 bases; nucleotides not matched to a gene: 8. The germline CDR1 and CDR2 sequences are MNHNS and SASEGT. CDR3 sequence: CASSEWGTGVRNEQFF. CDR3 DNA sequence: TGTGCCAGCAGTGAATGGGGGACAGGGGTTCGAAATGAGCAGTTCTTC.

The chain joins TRBV6-5 to TRBJ2-7; 9 nucleotides agree with TRBD1. V trimming: 7 bases; J trimming: 4 bases; junction bases outside the gene matches: 8. The germline V gene encodes CDR1 MNHEY and CDR2 SVGAGI. The CDR3 is made up of 14 amino acids. This chain's CDR3 is CASTRDRERYEQYF. In DNA form, the CDR3 reads TGTGCCAGCACCCGGGACAGGGAGAGATACGAGCAGTACTTC.

This rearrangement joins TRBV6-5 to TRBJ1-1; D gene ambiguous. CDR3 length: 14 amino acids. V was cut by 5 bases and J by 1 base, with 11 bases left in between. Germline V CDR1 and CDR2: MNHEY, SVGAGI. CDR3 loop: CASSLRAGNTEAFF. Here the CDR3 DNA reads TGTGCCAGCAGTCTCCGGGCGGGGAACACTGAAGCTTTCTTT.

The DNA of the CDR3 is TGTGCCAGCAGCCCTTCCAGTAGGGGGGGGGAAGAGACCCAGTACTTC. Its protein is CASSPSSRGGEETQYF. The chain links TRBV4-2 to TRBJ2-5; possibly TRBD2 for D (7 bases). The germline V gene has CDR1 LGHNA and CDR2 YNFKEQ. CDR3 length: 16 residues. V gave up 4 bases and J gave up 3 bases, with 18 bases separating them.

This clone appeared a single time. This chain connects TRBV28 to TRBJ2-7; 9 bases are a match to TRBD1. Germline V gene sequence: CDR1 MDHEN, CDR2 SYDVKM. After removal of 5 bases from V and 6 bases from J, the junction contained 11 bases not matched to a gene. This CDR3 contains 15 residues. As DNA, the CDR3 is TGTGCCAGCAGTCTGGGCGGACAGGGGAAAGGCGAGCAGTACTTC. Protein sequence: CASSLGGQGKGEQYF. Looking up the rest from reference TRBV28 and TRBJ2-7 gives the full variable domain: DVKVTQSSRYLVKRTGEKVFLECVQDMDHENMFWYRQDPGLGLRLIYFSYDVKMKEKGDIPEGYSVSREKKERFSLILESASTNQTSMYLCASSLGGQGKGEQYFGPGTRLTVT.

The chain joins TRBV5-1 to TRBJ2-2; the D is unclear. The germline V gene encodes CDR1 SGHRS and CDR2 YFSETQ. The CDR3 length is 13 residues. Between the trimmed V and J ends, which lost 1 base and 6 bases, there was a span of 7 bases. The DNA of the CDR3 is TGCGCCAGCAGCTTGCTACAGCCCGGGGAGCTGTTTTTT. It codes for CASSLLQPGELFF.

This chain uses TRBV7-6 with TRBJ2-7; 7 nucleotides line up with TRBD2. Germline trimming cut 5 bases from V and 4 bases from J; bases unmatched to any gene: 8. The germline V gene has CDR1 SGHVS and CDR2 FNYEAQ. The CDR3 is made up of 14 amino acids. In nucleotides, the CDR3 is TGTGCCAGCAGCAGATGGGACTATACGTACGAGCAGTACTTC. Protein product: CASSRWDYTYEQYF. Together with reference TRBV7-6 and TRBJ2-7, the CDR3 gives the full variable domain: GAGVSQSPRYKVTKRGQDVALRCDPISGHVSLYWYRQALGQGPEFLTYFNYEAQQDKSGLPNDRFSAERPEGSISTLTIQRTEQRDSAMYRCASSRWDYTYEQYFGPGTRLTVT.